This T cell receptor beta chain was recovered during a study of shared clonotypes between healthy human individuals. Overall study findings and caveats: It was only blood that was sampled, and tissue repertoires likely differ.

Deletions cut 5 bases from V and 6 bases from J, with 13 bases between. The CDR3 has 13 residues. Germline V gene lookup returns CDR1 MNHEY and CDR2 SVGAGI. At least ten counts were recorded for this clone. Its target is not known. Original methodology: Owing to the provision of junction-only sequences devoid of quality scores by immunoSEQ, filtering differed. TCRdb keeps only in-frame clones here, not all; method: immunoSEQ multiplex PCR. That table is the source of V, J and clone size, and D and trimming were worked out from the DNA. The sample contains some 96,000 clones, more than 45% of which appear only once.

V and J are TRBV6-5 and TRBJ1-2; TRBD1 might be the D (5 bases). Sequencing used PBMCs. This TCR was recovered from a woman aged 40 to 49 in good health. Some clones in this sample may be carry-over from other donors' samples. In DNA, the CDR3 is TGTGCCAGCAGTCCCAGCAGGGTCCATGGCTACACCTTC. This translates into CASSPSRVHGYTF.